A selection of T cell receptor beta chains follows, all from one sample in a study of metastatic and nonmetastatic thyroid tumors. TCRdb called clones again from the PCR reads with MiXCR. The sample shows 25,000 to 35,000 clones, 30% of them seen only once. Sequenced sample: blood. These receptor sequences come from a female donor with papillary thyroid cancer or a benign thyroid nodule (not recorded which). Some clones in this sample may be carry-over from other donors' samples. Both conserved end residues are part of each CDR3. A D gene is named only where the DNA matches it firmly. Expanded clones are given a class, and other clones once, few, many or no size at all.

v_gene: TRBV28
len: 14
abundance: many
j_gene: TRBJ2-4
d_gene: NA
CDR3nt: TGTGCCAGCAGGGAAGCGTCCCCCAAAAACATTCAGTACTTC
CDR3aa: CASREASPKNIQYF

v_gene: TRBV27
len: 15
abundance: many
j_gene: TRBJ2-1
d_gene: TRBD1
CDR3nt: TGTGCCAGCAGTCCCCGACAGGGGGTAGTCAATGAGCAGTTCTTC
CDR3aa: CASSPRQGVVNEQFF

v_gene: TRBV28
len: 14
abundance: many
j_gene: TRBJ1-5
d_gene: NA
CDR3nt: TGTGCCAGCTGGGAGGGGGGAATGGGTCAGCCCCAGCATTTT
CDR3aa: CASWEGGMGQPQHF

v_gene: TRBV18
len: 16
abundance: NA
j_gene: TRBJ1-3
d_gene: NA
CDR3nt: TGTGCCAGCTCAGGAGGCGGACCGTTCTCTGGAAACACCATATATTTT
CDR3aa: CASSGGGPFSGNTIYF

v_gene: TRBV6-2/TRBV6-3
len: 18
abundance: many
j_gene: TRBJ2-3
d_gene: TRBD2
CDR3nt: TGTGCCAGCAGTCCAATCTTTAGCGGGAGGGCCCAAAAAGATACGCAGTATTTT
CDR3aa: CASSPIFSGRAQKDTQYF

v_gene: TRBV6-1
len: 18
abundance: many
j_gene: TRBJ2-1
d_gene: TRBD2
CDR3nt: TGTGCCAGCAGTGACTTAGGGTTCGGGACTACTTCCTACAATGAGCAGTTCTTC
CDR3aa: CASSDLGFGTTSYNEQFF

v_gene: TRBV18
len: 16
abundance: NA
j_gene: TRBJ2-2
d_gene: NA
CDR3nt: TGTGCCAGCTCACCACCGTTAGATAGCAACACCTCGGAGCTTTTTTTT
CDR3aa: CASSPPLDSNTSELFF

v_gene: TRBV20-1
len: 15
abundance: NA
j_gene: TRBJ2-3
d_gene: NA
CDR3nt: TGCAGTGCTAGGGATTCCCAGTCGGCCACAGATACGCAGTATTTT
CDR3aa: CSARDSQSATDTQYF

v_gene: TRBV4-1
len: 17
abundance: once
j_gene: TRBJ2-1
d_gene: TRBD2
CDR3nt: TGCGCCAGCAGCCACCCGGGACTAGCGGGATCAGCTAATGAGCAGTTCTTC
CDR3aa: CASSHPGLAGSANEQFF

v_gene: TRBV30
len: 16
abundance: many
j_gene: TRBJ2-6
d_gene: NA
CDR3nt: TGTGCCTGGAGCGACGCCGGAGTCTCTGGGGCCAACGTCCTGACTTTC
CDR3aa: CAWSDAGVSGANVLTF

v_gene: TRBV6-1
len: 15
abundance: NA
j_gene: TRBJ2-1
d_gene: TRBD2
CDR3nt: TGTGCCAGCAGTCAAACTAGCGGGACTTACAATGAGCAGTTCTTC
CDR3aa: CASSQTSGTYNEQFF

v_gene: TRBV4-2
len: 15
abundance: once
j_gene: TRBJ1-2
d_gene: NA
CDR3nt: TGTGCCAGCAGCCAAGGGGTTGCCCCTAACTATGGCTACACCTTC
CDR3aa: CASSQGVAPNYGYTF

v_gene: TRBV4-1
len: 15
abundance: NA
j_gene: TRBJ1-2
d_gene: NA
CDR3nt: TGCGCCAGCAGCCCCATTTCGGGGTGCTACTATGGCTACACCTTC
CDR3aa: CASSPISGCYYGYTF

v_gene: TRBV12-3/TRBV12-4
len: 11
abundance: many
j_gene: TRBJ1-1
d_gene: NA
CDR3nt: TGTGCCAGCAGTTCGAGGGCTGAAGCTTTCTTT
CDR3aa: CASSSRAEAFF

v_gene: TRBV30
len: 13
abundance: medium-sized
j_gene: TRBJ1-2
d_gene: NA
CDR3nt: TGTGCCTGGAGTGTAACAGGGACCTATGGCTACACCTTC
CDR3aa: CAWSVTGTYGYTF

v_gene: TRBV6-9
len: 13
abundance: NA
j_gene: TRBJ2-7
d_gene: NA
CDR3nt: TGTGCCAGCAGTTATAGGCCGGGCGACGAGCAGTACTTC
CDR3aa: CASSYRPGDEQYF

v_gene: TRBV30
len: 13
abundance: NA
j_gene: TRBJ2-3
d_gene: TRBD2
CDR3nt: TGTGCCTGGAGTAGGGGAGGGATGGATACGCAGTATTTT
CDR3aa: CAWSRGGMDTQYF

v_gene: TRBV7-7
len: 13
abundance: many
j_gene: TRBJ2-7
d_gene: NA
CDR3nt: TGTGCTAGCAGTCCATCACAGGGCCACGAGCAGTACTTC
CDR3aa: CASSPSQGHEQYF

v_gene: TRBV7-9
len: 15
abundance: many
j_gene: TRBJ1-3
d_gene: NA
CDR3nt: TGTGCCAGCAGCCGGGCAGGTCCGTCTGGAAACACCATATATTTT
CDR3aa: CASSRAGPSGNTIYF

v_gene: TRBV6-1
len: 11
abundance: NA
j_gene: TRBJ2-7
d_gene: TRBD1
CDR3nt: TGTGCCAGCAGTGGGGGGACAGGGCGGTACTTC
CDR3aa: CASSGGTGRYF

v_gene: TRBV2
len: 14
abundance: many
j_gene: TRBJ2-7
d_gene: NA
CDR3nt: TGTGCCAGCAGGTCCGGGACAACCACCTACGAGCAGTACTTC
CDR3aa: CASRSGTTTYEQYF

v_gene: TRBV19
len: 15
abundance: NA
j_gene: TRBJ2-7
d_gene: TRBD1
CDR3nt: TGTTCCAGTAGTATTGGACAGGTGGCGCGGTACGAGCAGTACTTC
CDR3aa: CSSSIGQVARYEQYF

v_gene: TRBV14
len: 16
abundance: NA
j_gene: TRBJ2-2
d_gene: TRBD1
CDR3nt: TGTGCCAGCAGCCACAACAGGGGGGTATGGACCGGGGAGCTGTTTTTT
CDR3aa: CASSHNRGVWTGELFF

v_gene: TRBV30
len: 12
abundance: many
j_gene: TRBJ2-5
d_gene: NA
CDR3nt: TGTGCCTGGAGTGAAGGGAGAGAGACCCAGTACTTC
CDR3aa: CAWSEGRETQYF

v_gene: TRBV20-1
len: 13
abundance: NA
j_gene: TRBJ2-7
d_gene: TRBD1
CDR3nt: TGCAGTGCTGGGACAGGGGGCACCTACGAGCAGTACTTC
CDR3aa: CSAGTGGTYEQYF

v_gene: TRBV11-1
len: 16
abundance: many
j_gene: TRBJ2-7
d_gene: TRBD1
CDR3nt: TGTGCCAGTAGCTTAAAGGGAGGGACAGGGGTCTACGAGCAGTACTTC
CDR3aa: CASSLKGGTGVYEQYF

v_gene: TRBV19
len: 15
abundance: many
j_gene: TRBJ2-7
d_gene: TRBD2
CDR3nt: TGTGCCAGTAGTATAGTAAGCGGGAGTCTCTACGAGCAGTACTTC
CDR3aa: CASSIVSGSLYEQYF

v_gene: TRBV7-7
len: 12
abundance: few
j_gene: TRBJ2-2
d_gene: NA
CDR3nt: TGTGCCAGCAGGAATGGGCCCTGGGAGCTGTTTTTT
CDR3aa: CASRNGPWELFF

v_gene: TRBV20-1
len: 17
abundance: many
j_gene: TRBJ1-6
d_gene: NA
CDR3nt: TGCAGTGCCTGGGAAGGGGGGGCTAGCTCCTATAATTCACCCCTCCACTTT
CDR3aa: CSAWEGGASSYNSPLHF

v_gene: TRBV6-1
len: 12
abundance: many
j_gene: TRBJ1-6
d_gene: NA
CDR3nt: TGTGCCAGCAGTCAAAATAATTCACCCCTCCACTTT
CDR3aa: CASSQNNSPLHF

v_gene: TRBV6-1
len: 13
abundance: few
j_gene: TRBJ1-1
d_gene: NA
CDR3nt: TGTGCCAGCAGTACCGGAAGGGACACTGAAGCTTTCTTT
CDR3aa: CASSTGRDTEAFF

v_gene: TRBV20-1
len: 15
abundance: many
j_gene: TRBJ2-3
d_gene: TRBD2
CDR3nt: TGCAGTGCTAGGGAATCTAGCGGGGGCCCAGATACGCAGTATTTT
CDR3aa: CSARESSGGPDTQYF

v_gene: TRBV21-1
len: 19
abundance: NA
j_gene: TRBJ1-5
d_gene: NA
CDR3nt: TGTGCCAGCAGCACAGAATCCGGGAAAGGGGGCTTAGTGAATCAGCCCCAGCATTTT
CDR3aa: CASSTESGKGGLVNQPQHF

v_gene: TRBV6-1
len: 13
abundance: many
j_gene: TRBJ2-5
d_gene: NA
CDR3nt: TGTGCCAGCAGTGAAGCTGGACTCCGGACCCAGTACTTC
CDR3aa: CASSEAGLRTQYF

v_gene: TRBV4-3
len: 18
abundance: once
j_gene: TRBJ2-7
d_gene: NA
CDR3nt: TGCGCCAGCAGCCAAGAGCGGCCGGGACGGCTGAGCTCCTACGAGCAGTACTTC
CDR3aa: CASSQERPGRLSSYEQYF

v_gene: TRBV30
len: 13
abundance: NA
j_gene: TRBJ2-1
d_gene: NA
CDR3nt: TGTGCCTCCGAGGCCGCCGCCTACAATGAGCAGTTCTTC
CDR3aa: CASEAAAYNEQFF

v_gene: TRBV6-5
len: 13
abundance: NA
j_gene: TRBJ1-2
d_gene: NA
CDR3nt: TGTGCCAGCAGTTACTCGATGAGAAACGGCTACACCTTC
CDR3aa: CASSYSMRNGYTF

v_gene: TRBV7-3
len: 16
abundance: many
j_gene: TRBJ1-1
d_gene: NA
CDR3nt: TGTGCCAGCAGTCGAGGACCCAGGGACTCCTATATTGAAGCTTTCTTT
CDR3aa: CASSRGPRDSYIEAFF

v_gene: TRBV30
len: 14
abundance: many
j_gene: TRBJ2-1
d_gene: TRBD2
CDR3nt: TGTGCCTGGGGACTACTAGCGGAGAACAATGAGCAGTTCTTC
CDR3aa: CAWGLLAENNEQFF

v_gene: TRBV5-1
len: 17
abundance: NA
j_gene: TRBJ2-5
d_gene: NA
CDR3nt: TGCGCCAGCAGCTTGGGGGGGACACAAGGGGTGCAAGAGACCCAGTACTTC
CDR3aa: CASSLGGTQGVQETQYF

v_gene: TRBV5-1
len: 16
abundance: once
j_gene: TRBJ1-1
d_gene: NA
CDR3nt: TGCGCCAGCAGCTTGGCCGGGACGGACTTGAACAGTGAATCTTTCTTT
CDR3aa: CASSLAGTDLNSESFF

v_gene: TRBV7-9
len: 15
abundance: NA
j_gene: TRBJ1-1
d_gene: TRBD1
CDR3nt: TGTGCCAGCAGACGACAGGGAGGGATGAACAGTGAAGCTTTCTTT
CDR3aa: CASRRQGGMNSEAFF